This entry features one TCR beta chain sequence. Antigen: not known. The data belong to a study of cytomegalovirus exposure and HLA in healthy donors. Study observations and caveats: There were about 160 TCR beta chains listed as cytomegalovirus-associated. Roughly uniform depth of sequencing across donors was assumed in presence/absence analyses. Reportedly, HLA-A and HLA-B alleles of most subjects were accurately predicted from TCR beta.

Amplification used 60 Vbeta primers and 13 Jbeta primers. This table comes from immunoSEQ multiplex PCR, and its TCRdb copy is limited to in-frame clones, with some not included. The sample table sets out 93,000 or so clones. Unmatched junction bases numbered 6, after V lost 6 bases and J lost 2 bases. CDR3 size: 14 residues. In germline, CDR1 is MNHEY, CDR2 SMNVEV (reference sequence). This receptor was obtained from a man aged 35-49 years in good health and CMV-seronegative. The chain recombines TRBV27 with TRBJ2-7, with 8 bases identical to TRBD1. The sample was PBMCs. The CDR3 sequence is CASRQTGGPYEQYF. The CDR3, as DNA: TGTGCCAGCAGGCAAACAGGGGGACCCTACGAGCAGTACTTC.